This T cell receptor beta chain was profiled in a study of blood T cell repertoires in COVID-19. Across the whole study: Samples representing acute and convalescent COVID-19 were sourced from the United States, Italy and Spain. From T cells, B-cell-depleted T cells, or PBMCs came the material, which was cDNA or gDNA.

Authors' methods: From reference gene primer amplification, estimates of nucleated cell counts were derived. Assay used: immunoSEQ multiplex PCR; TCRdb lists only in-frame clones, some missing. Clonal size and the V and J genes are those of that table, whereas D and trimming came from the DNA. In the table there are 110,000 to 150,000 clones, under 85% of which are singletons. This CDR3 is built from 15 residues. CDR1 is MNHEY, CDR2 SVGAGI, per germline. The germline V and J ends were trimmed by 5 bases and 1 base, with 15 bases remaining between them. This clonotype originated in a man aged 45 to 65 with active or convalescent COVID-19. What was sequenced was peripheral blood. The rearrangement joins TRBV6-5 to TRBJ2-7; D possibly corresponds to TRBD1 (5 bases). The CDR3 nucleotides are TGTGCCAGCAGTATTGACAGCGATCCGTCCTACGAGCAGTACTTC. Protein: CASSIDSDPSYEQYF.